This TCR beta chain was recovered during a study of shared clonotypes between healthy human individuals. Per the authors' pipeline: Filtering differed because ImmunoSEQ produced junction-only sequences that carried no quality scores. TCRdb's copy holds only in-frame clones and misses some; the assay was immunoSEQ multiplex PCR. V and J calls and clone size are as listed in that table; D and trimming were resolved from the DNA. The sample yields about half a million clones, around 79% seen once. Germline V gene sequence: CDR1 LNHDA, CDR2 SQIVND (reference sequence). The CDR3 contains 13 residues. V lost 5 bases, J lost 5 bases, and 1 base stayed unmatched.

This sequence was found in a woman in her thirties or forties in good health. Some clones in this sample may be carry-over from other donors' samples. The sample consisted of PBMCs. The chain carries TRBV19 and TRBJ1-4, with 8 nucleotides matching TRBD1. The CDR3 DNA follows: TGTGCCAGTAGTCGGACAGGGAATGAAAAACTGTTTTTT. As protein: CASSRTGNEKLFF.